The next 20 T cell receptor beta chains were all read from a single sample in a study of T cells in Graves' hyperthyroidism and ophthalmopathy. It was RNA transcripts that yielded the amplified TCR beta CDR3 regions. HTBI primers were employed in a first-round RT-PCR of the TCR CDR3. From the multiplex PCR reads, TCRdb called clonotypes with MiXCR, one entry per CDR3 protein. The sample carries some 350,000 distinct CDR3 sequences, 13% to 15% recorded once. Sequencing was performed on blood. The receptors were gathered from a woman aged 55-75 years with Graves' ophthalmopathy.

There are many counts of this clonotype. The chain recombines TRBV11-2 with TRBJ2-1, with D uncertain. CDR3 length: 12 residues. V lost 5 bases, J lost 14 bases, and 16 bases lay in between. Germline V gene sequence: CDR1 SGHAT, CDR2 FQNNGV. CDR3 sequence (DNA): TGTGCCAGCAGCCAGTCGAAGGGCGTTGAGTTCTTC. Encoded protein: CASSQSKGVEFF.

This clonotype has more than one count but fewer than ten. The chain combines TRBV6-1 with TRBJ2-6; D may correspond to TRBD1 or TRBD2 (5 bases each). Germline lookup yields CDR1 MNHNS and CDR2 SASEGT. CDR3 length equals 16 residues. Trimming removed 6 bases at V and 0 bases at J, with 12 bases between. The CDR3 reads CASRRDGNSGANVLTF. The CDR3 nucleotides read TGTGCCAGCAGAAGGGACGGCAACTCTGGGGCCAACGTCCTGACTTTC.

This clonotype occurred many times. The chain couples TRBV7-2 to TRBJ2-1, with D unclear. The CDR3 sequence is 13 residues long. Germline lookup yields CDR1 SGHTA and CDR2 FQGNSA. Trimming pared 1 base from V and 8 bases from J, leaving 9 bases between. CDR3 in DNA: TGTGCCAGCAGCTTAGAAAGGGCGGATGAGCAGTTCTTC. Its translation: CASSLERADEQFF.

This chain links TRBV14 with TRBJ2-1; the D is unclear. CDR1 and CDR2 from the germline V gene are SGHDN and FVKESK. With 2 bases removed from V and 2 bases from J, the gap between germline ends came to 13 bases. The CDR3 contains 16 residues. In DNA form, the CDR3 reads TGTGCCAGCAGCCAAAACCCCAGTTCGCCCTACAATGAGCAGTTCTTC. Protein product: CASSQNPSSPYNEQFF.

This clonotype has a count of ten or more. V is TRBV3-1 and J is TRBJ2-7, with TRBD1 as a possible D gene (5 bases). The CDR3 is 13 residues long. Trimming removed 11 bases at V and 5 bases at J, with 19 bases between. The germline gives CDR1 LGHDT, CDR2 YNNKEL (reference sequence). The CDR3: CASHGRGRNEQYF. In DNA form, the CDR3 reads TGTGCCTCCCACGGAAGGGGTCGGAACGAGCAGTACTTC.

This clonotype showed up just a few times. CDR3 region: CASSFTTGTRGYEQYF. The CDR3 DNA reads TGTGCCAGCAGCTTTACCACAGGGACTAGGGGCTACGAGCAGTACTTC. The genes are TRBV7-9 and TRBJ2-7; 8 nucleotides match TRBD2. The CDR3 extends over 16 amino acids. In germline, CDR1 is SEHNR, CDR2 FQNEAQ (reference sequence). J was trimmed by 3 bases and V by 3 bases; bases with no gene match: 10.

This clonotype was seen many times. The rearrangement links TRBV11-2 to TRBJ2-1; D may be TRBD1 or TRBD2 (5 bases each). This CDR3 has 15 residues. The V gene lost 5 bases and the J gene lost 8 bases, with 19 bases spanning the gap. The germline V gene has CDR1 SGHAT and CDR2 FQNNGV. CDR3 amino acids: CASSPPPGAADEQFF. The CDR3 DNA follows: TGTGCCAGCAGCCCACCCCCCGGGGCTGCCGATGAGCAGTTCTTC.

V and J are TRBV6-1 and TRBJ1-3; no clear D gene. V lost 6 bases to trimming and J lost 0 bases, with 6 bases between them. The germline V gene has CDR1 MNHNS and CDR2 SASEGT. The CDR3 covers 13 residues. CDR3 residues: CASRAVSGNTIYF. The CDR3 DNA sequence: TGTGCCAGCAGAGCGGTCTCTGGAAACACCATATATTTT.

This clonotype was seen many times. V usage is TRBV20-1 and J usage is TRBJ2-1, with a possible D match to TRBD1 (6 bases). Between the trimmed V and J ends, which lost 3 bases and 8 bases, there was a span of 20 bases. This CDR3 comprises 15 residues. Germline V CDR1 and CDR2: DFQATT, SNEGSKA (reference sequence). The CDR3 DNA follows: TGCAGTGCTAGTAATTACAGGGCTAATCAAGATGAGCAGTTCTTC. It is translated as CSASNYRANQDEQFF.

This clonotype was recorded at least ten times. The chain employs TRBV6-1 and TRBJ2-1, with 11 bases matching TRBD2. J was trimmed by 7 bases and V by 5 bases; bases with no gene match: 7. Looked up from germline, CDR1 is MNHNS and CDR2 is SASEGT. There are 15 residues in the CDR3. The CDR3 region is CASSLDGTSGNEQFF. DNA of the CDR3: TGTGCCAGCAGTTTGGATGGGACTAGCGGTAATGAGCAGTTCTTC.

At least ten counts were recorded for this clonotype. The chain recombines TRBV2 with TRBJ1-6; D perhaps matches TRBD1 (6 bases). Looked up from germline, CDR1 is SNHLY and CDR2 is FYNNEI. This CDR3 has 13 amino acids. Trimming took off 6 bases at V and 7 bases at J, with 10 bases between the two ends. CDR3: CASSRDTNSPLHF. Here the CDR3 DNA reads TGTGCCAGCAGCCGGGACACAAATTCACCCCTCCACTTT. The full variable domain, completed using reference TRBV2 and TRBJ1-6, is EPEVTQTPSHQVTQMGQEVILRCVPISNHLYFYWYRQILGQKVEFLVSFYNNEISEKSEIFDDQFSVERPDGSNFTLKIRSTKLEDSAMYFCASSRDTNSPLHFGNGTRLTVT.

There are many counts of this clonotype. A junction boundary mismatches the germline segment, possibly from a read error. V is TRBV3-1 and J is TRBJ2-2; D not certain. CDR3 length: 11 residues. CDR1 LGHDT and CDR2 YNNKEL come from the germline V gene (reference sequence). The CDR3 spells CASSQAGELFF. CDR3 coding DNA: TGCGCCAGCAGCCAGGCCGGGGAGCTGTTTTTT.

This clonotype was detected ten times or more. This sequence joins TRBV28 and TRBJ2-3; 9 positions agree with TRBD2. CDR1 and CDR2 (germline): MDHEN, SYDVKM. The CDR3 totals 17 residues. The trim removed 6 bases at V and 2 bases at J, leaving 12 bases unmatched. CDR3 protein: CASRRGLAPLSTDTQYF. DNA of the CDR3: TGTGCCAGCAGGAGAGGACTAGCGCCCCTCTCCACAGATACGCAGTATTTT.

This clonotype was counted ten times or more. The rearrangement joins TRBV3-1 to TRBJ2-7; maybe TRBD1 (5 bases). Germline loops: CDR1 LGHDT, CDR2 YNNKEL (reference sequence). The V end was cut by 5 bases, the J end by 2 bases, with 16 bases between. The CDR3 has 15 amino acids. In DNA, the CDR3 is TGTGCCAGCAGCGCCGGACAAGGGCGGACCTACGAGCAGTACTTC. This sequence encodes CASSAGQGRTYEQYF.

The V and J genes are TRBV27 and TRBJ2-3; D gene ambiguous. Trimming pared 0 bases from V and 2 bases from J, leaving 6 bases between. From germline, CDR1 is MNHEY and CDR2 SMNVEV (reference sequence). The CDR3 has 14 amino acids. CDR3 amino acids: CASSLSGFTDTQYF. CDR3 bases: TGTGCCAGCAGTTTATCGGGGTTCACAGATACGCAGTATTTT.

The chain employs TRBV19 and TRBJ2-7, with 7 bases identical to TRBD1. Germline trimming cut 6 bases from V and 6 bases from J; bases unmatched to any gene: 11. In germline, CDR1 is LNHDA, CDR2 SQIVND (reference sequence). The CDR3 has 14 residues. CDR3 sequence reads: CASSTTGSIFEQYF. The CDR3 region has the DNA TGTGCCAGTAGCACGACAGGGTCAATTTTCGAGCAGTACTTC.

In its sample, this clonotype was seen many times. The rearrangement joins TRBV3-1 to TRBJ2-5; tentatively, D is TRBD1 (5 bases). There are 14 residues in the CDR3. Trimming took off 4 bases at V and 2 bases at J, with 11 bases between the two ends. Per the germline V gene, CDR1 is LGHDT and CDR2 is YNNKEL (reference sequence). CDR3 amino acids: CASSLGPGQETQYF. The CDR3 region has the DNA TGTGCCAGCAGCCTGGGCCCAGGGCAAGAGACCCAGTACTTC.

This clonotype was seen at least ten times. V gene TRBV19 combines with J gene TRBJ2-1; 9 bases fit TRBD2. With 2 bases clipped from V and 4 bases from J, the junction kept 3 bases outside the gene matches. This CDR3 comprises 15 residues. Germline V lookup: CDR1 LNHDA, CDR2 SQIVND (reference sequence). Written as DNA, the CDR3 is TGTGCCAGTAGTATAACCCTAGCGGGGTACAATGAGCAGTTCTTC. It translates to CASSITLAGYNEQFF.

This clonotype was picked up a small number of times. The DNA of the CDR3 is TGTGCCAGCAGTTACTCGTCTACCGGAGGGTCACCCCTCCACTTT. This sequence encodes CASSYSSTGGSPLHF. J is TRBJ1-6 and V is TRBV6-5; D call uncertain. The ends were cut back, 0 bases at V and 10 bases at J, with 13 bases in the middle. The germline V gene encodes CDR1 MNHEY and CDR2 SVGAGI. The CDR3 has 15 residues.

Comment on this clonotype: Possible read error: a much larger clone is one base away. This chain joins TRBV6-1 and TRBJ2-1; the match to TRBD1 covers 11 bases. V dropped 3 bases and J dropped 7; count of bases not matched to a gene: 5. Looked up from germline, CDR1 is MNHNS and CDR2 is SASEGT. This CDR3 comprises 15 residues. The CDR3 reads CASSEDRGRINEQFF. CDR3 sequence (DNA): TGTGCCAGCAGTGAGGACAGGGGGCGAATAAATGAGCAGTTCTTC.